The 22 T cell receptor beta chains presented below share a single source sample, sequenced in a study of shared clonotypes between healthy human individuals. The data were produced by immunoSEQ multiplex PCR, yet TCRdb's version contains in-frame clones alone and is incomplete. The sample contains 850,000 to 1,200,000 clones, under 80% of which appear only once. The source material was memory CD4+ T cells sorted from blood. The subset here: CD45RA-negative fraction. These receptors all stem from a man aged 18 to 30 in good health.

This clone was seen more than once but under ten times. The CDR3 spells CSVGSVNGQPQHF. CDR3 coding DNA: TGCAGCGTTGGTAGTGTCAATGGACAGCCCCAGCATTTT. V usage is TRBV29-1 and J usage is TRBJ1-5; no firm D call. Deletions cut 4 bases from V and 7 bases from J, with 14 bases between. The CDR3 totals 13 residues. Germline V gene sequence: CDR1 SQVTM, CDR2 ANQGSEA.

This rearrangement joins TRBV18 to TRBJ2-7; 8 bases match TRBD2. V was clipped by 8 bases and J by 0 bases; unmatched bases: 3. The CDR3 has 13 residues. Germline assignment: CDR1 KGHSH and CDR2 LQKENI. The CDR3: CASTGGDSYEQYF. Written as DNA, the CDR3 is TGTGCCAGCACCGGGGGGGACTCCTACGAGCAGTACTTC.

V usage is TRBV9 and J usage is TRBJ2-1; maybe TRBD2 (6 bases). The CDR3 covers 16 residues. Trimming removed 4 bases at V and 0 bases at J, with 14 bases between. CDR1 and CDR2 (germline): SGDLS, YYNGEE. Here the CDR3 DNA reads TGTGCCAGCAGCCCTTTGATGCGGGGCTCCTACAATGAGCAGTTCTTC. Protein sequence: CASSPLMRGSYNEQFF. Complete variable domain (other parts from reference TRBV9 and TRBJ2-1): DSGVTQTPKHLITATGQRVTLRCSPRSGDLSVYWYQQSLDQGLQFLIQYYNGEERAKGNILERFSAQQFPDLHSELNLSSLELGDSALYFCASSPLMRGSYNEQFFGPGTRLTVL.

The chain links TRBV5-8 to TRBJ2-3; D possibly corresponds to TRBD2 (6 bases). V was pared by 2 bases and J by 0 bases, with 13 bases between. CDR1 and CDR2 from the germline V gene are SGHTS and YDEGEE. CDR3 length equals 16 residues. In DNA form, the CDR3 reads TGTGCCAGCAGCTTTGGGGCACGGGGGAGCACAGATACGCAGTATTTT. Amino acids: CASSFGARGSTDTQYF.

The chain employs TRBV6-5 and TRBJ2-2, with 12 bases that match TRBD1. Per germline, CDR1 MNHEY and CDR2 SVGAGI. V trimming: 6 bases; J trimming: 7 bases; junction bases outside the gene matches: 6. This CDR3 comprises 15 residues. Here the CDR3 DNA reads TGTGCCAGCAGACCCGGGACAGGGGGCGTCGGGGAGCTGTTTTTT. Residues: CASRPGTGGVGELFF.

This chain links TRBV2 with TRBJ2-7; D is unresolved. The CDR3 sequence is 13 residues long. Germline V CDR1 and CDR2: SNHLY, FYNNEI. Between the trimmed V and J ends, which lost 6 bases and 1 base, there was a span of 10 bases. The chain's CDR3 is CASRKEPSYEQYF. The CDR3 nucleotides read TGTGCCAGCAGGAAGGAGCCGTCCTACGAGCAGTACTTC.

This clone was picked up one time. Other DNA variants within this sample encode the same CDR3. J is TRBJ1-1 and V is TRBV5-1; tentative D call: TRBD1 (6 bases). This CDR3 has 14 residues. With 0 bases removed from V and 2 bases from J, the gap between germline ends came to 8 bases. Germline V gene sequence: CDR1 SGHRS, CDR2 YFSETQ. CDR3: CASSLGTVNTEAFF. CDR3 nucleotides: TGCGCCAGCAGCTTGGGGACAGTTAACACTGAAGCTTTCTTT.

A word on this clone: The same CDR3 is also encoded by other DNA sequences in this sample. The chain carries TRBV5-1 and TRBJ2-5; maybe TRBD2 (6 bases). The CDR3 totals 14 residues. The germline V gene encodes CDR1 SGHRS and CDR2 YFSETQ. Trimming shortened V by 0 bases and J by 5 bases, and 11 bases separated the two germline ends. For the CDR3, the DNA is TGCGCCAGCAGCTTGGCCGGAGGGAGGGAGACCCAGTACTTC. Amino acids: CASSLAGGRETQYF.

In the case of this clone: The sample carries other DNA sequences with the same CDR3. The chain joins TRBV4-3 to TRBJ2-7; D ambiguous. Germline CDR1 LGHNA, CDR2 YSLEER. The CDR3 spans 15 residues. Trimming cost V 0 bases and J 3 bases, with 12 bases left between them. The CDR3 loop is CASSQDRATLYEQYF. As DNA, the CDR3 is TGCGCCAGCAGCCAAGATCGGGCCACCCTCTACGAGCAGTACTTC.

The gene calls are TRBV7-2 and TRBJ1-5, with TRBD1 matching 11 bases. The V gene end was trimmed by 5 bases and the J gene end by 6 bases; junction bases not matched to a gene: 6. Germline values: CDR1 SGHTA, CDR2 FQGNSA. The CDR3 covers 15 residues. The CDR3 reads CASSTWDRGVQPQHF. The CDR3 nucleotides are TGTGCCAGCAGCACCTGGGACAGGGGGGTTCAGCCCCAGCATTTT.

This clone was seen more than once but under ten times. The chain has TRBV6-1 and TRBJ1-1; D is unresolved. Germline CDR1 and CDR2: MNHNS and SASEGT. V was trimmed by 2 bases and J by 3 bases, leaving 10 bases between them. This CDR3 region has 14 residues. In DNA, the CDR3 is TGTGCCAGCAGTGAACAAATTGGGTACACTGAAGCTTTCTTT. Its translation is CASSEQIGYTEAFF.

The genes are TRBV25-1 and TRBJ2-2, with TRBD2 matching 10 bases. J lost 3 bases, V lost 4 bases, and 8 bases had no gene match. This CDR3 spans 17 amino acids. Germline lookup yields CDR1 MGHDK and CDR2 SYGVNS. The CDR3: CASSAYPGTSDTGELFF. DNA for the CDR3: TGTGCCAGCAGTGCTTATCCCGGGACTAGCGACACCGGGGAGCTGTTTTTT.

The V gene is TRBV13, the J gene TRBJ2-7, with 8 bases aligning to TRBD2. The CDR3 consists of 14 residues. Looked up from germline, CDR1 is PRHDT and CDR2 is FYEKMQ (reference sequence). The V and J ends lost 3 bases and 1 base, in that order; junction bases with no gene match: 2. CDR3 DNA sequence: TGTGCCAGCAGCTTTAGCGGGGAATCCTACGAGCAGTACTTC. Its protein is CASSFSGESYEQYF.

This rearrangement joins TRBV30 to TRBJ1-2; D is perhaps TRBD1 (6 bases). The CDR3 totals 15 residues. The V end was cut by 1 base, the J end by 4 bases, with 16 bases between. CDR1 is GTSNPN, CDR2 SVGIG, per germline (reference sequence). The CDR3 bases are TGTGCCTGGAGTGCCCCAGGGGACGCGAGCTATGGCTACACCTTC. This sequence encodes CAWSAPGDASYGYTF.

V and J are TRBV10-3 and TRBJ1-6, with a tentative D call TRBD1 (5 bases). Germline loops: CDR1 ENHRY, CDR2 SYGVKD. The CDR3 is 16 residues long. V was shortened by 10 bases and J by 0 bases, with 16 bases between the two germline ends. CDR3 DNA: TGTGCCACCCAGTTGGGGGTTAGCTCCTATAATTCACCCCTCCACTTT. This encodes CATQLGVSSYNSPLHF.

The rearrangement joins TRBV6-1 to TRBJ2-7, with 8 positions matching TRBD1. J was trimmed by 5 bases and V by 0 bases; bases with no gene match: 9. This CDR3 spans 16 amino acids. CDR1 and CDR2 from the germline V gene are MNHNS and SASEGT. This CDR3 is CASSEALLQGVHEQYF. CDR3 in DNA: TGTGCCAGCAGTGAAGCCTTATTACAGGGGGTCCACGAGCAGTACTTC.

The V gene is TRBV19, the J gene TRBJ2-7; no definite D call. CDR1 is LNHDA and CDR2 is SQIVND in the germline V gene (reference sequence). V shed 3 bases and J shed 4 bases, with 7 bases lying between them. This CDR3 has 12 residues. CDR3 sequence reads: CASSISLYEQYF. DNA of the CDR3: TGTGCCAGTAGTATTTCGCTTTACGAGCAGTACTTC.

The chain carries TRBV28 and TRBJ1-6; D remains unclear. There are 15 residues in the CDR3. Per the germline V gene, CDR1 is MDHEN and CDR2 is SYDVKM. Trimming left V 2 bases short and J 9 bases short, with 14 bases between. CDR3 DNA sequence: TGTGCCAGCAGTTTAAACCCCACGGTTGGTTCACCCCTCCACTTT. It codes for CASSLNPTVGSPLHF.

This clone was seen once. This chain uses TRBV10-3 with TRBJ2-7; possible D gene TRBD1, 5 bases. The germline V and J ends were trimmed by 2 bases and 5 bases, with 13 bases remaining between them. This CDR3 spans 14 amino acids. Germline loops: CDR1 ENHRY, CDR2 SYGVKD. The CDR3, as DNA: TGTGCCATCAGTGAGGGGGAAGGGGTCGACGAGCAGTACTTC. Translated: CAISEGEGVDEQYF.

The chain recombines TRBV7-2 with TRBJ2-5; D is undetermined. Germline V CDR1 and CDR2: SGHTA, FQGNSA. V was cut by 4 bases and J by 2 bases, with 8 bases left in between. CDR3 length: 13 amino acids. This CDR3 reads CASSSSVQETQYF. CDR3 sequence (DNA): TGTGCCAGCAGCTCCTCGGTTCAAGAGACCCAGTACTTC.

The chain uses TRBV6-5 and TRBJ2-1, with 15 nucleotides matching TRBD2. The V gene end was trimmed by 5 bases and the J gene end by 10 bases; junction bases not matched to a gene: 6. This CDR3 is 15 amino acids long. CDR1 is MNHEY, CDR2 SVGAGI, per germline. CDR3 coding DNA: TGTGCCAGCAGTCTGGGACTAGCGGGAGGCCGAGAGCAGTTCTTC. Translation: CASSLGLAGGREQFF.

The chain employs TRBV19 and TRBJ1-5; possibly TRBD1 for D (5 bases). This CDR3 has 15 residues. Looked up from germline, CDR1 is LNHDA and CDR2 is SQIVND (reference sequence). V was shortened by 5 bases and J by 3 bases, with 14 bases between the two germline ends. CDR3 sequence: CASSPPGPINQPQHF. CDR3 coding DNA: TGTGCCAGTAGTCCTCCGGGGCCTATCAATCAGCCCCAGCATTTT.